This record looks at one T cell receptor (beta chain) sequence and its context. What it binds is not known. TCRdb fed the 5' RACE reads into MiXCR, producing one record per CDR3 protein. This table holds 300,000 to 350,000 distinct CDR3 sequences, more than 13% found once. This entry comes from a study of T-cell memory formation after mild COVID-19. The V and J ends lost 5 bases and 0 bases, in that order; junction bases with no gene match: 2. This CDR3 is built from 15 residues. The germline V gene encodes CDR1 MNHNS and CDR2 SASEGT. Points from the study as a whole: Shrinking CD4+ clones resided mostly in CM and EM, and CD8+ ones in EMRA. Confirmation of SARS-CoV-2 specificity was lacking for second-wave clones peaking day 37.

The sequence was obtained from a man between 18 and 35 years old who had mild COVID-19 (a few samples of this study predate the infection). Cell type and time point are not known. This rearrangement joins TRBV6-1 to TRBJ1-4; 8 nucleotides line up with TRBD1. Sequencing was done on a sample of PBMCs or a T cell subset sorted from them (not recorded which). Here the CDR3 reads CASSTGGATNEKLFF. As DNA, the CDR3 is TGTGCCAGCAGTACAGGGGGAGCAACTAATGAAAAACTGTTTTTT.